The 11 T cell receptor beta chains listed next were all sequenced from one sample in a study of shared clonotypes between healthy human individuals (dated by TCRdb to the early 2020s). Libraries were made using the immunoSEQ multiplex PCR assay. The table comes from immuneACCESS by way of TCRdb, which keeps in-frame sequences with V and J called. Part of the clones is missing from these tables; in studies checked, under half for an unresolved V gene and the rest for unknown reasons. This sample gives some 2 million clones in total; about 95% of them show up just once. About 1.1% of the sample is taken by the ten largest. CD8 naive samples were obtained by positive selection for CCR7 among CD45RO-negative cells, yielding a CD45RA+CCR7+ population from which TemRA cells were excluded. Sequencing input: naive CD8+ T cells sorted from blood. Reading the label with the study, this specimen's cell subset or site is: CD45RA+CCR7+. These receptor sequences come from a man between 18 and 35 years old in good health.

The V and J genes are TRBV12-5 and TRBJ2-5; D call uncertain. V shed 2 bases and J shed 2 bases, with 9 bases lying between them. The CDR3 length is 14 residues. Germline CDR1 reads LGHNT; CDR2 reads FRNRAP. The CDR3 here is CASGLIGLQETQYF. Here the CDR3 DNA reads TGTGCTAGTGGTTTGATAGGCCTACAAGAGACCCAGTACTTC.

The gene calls are TRBV5-6 and TRBJ2-1; D gene ambiguous. Between the trimmed V and J ends, which lost 0 bases and 14 bases, there was a span of 12 bases. In germline, CDR1 is SGHDT, CDR2 YYEEEE. This CDR3 spans 12 amino acids. DNA of the CDR3: TGTGCCAGCAGCTTGGACGGCACCCGGGAGTTCTTC. It yields the protein CASSLDGTREFF. Variable domain in full (rest from reference TRBV5-6 and TRBJ2-1): DAGVTQSPTHLIKTRGQQVTLRCSPKSGHDTVSWYQQALGQGPQFIFQYYEEEERQRGNFPDRFSGHQFPNYSSELNVNALLLGDSALYLCASSLDGTREFFGPGTRLTVL.

The rearrangement links TRBV7-8 to TRBJ2-2; TRBD1 matches 9 bases. The CDR3 has 15 amino acids. Per germline, CDR1 SGHVS and CDR2 FQNEAQ. CDR3 loop: CAALWDRANTGELFF. The DNA for the CDR3 is TGTGCTGCTCTTTGGGACAGGGCGAACACCGGGGAGCTGTTTTTT.

The chain uses TRBV25-1 and TRBJ2-7; TRBD2 might be the D (7 bases). CDR1 is MGHDK, CDR2 SYGVNS, per germline. This CDR3 comprises 13 residues. Trimming cost V 4 bases and J 5 bases, with 12 bases left between them. For the CDR3, the DNA is TGTGCCAGCAGTGGGGGGGGCTCTAACGAGCAGTACTTC. Translated, it gives CASSGGGSNEQYF.

The rearrangement uses TRBV6-5 and TRBJ1-6, with no clear D. CDR1 and CDR2 (germline): MNHEY, SVGAGI. This CDR3 region has 16 residues. The V end was cut by 4 bases, the J end by 0 bases, with 10 bases between. CDR3 DNA: TGTGCCAGCAGTTCACAAAGGAGCTCCTATAATTCACCCCTCCACTTT. Amino acid sequence: CASSSQRSSYNSPLHF.

In this sample, this clone turned up once. At the DNA level, this CDR3 is encoded by other sequences in the same sample as well. The chain is built from TRBV27 and TRBJ2-7; D perhaps matches TRBD1 (5 bases). The CDR3 has 13 amino acids. V shed 5 bases and J shed 3 bases, with 11 bases lying between them. CDR1 and CDR2 from the germline V gene are MNHEY and SMNVEV (reference sequence). The CDR3 is CASSLRTNYEQYF. The CDR3 bases are TGTGCCAGCAGTCTCCGGACAAACTACGAGCAGTACTTC.

The chain carries TRBV7-9 and TRBJ2-1; 9 nucleotides match TRBD1. Germline loops: CDR1 SEHNR, CDR2 FQNEAQ (reference sequence). The V segment lost 0 bases and the J segment 6 bases; nucleotides outside the gene matches: 6. The CDR3 runs 16 residues. The CDR3 bases are TGTGCCAGCAGCTTAGCGAAGGGACAGGGTACCAATGAGCAGTTCTTC. Its protein product is CASSLAKGQGTNEQFF.

J is TRBJ2-7 and V is TRBV4-1, with TRBD2 matching over 10 bases. V lost 0 bases and J lost 6; bases outside the gene matches: 11. Germline V gene sequence: CDR1 MGHRA, CDR2 YSYEKL. This CDR3 has 17 amino acids. The CDR3, as DNA: TGCGCCAGCAGCCAAGATTGGGGGCTAGCGGGGGCCACCGAGCAGTACTTC. This translates into CASSQDWGLAGATEQYF.

V is TRBV19 and J is TRBJ1-5; maybe TRBD1 (6 bases). In germline, CDR1 is LNHDA, CDR2 SQIVND (reference sequence). The CDR3 has 15 amino acids. The germline V and J ends were trimmed by 7 bases and 3 bases, with 16 bases remaining between them. The chain's CDR3 is CASTPGTIDNQPQHF. CDR3 coding DNA: TGTGCCAGTACCCCAGGGACAATTGACAATCAGCCCCAGCATTTT.

This chain uses TRBV27 with TRBJ2-3; 9 nucleotides align to TRBD1. V lost 3 bases, J lost 8 bases, and 12 bases stayed unmatched. Germline-derived CDR1 and CDR2 are MNHEY and SMNVEV (reference sequence). This CDR3 is built from 16 residues. The CDR3 protein is CASSLTGGFGMSTQYF. DNA of the CDR3: TGTGCCAGCAGTTTGACAGGGGGTTTCGGGATGAGTACGCAGTATTTT.

J is TRBJ2-7 and V is TRBV4-3, with unresolved D. This CDR3 is 17 amino acids long. Trimming pared 0 bases from V and 5 bases from J, leaving 20 bases between. Germline CDR1 and CDR2: LGHNA and YSLEER. CDR3 in amino acids: CASSQDIPTVSVNEQYF. DNA of the CDR3: TGCGCCAGCAGCCAAGATATCCCCACAGTTTCGGTAAACGAGCAGTACTTC.